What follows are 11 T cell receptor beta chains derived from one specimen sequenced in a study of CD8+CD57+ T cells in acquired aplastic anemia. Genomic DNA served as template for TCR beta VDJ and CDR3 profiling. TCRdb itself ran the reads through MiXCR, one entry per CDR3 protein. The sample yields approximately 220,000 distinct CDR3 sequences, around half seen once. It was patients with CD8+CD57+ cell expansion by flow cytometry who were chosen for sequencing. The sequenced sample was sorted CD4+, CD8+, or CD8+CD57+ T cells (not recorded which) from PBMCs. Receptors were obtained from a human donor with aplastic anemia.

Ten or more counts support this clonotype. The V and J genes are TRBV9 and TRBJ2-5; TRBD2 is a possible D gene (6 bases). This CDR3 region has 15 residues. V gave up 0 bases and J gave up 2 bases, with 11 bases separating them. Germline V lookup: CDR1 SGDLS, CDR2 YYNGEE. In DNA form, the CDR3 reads TGTGCCAGCAGCGTAGGAGCTAGCGAGCAAGAGACCCAGTACTTC. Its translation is CASSVGASEQETQYF.

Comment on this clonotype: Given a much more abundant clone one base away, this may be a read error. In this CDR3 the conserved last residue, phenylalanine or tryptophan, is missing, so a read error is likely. The CDR3 nucleotides read TGTGCCAGCAGTGAAGACGGGGGGAGCACAGATACGCAGTATCTT. Protein sequence: CASSEDGGSTDTQYL. The J gene is TRBJ2-3, the V gene TRBV6-4; 7 bases agree with TRBD2. The CDR3 runs 15 residues. Germline V gives CDR1 MRHNA, CDR2 SNTAGT. Unmatched junction bases numbered 3, after V lost 3 bases and J lost 0 bases.

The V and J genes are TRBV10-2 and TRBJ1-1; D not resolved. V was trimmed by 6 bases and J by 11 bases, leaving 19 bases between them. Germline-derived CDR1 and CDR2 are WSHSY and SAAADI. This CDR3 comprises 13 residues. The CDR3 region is CASRARPDGWAFF. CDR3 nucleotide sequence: TGCGCCAGCAGGGCTCGACCGGACGGATGGGCTTTCTTT.

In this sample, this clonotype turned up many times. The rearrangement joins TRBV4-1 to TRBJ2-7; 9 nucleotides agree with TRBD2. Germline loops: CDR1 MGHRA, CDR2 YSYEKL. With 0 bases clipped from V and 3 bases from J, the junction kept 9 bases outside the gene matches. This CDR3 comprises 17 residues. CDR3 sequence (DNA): TGCGCCAGCAGCCAAGAGGAGACTAGCGGTATTCGCTACGAGCAGTACTTC. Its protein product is CASSQEETSGIRYEQYF.

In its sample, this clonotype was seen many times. CDR3 protein: CATHMGGNEQFF. DNA of the CDR3: TGTGCCACCCATATGGGGGGCAATGAGCAGTTCTTC. The chain uses TRBV6-5 and TRBJ2-1; D is perhaps TRBD2 (6 bases). Trimming removed 10 bases from V and 6 bases from J, with 13 bases in between. The CDR3 sequence is 12 residues long. CDR1 and CDR2 (germline): MNHEY, SVGAGI.

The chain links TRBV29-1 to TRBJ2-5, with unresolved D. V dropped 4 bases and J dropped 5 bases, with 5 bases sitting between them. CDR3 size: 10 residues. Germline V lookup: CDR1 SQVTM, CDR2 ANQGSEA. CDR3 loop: CSVGFETQYF. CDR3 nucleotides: TGCAGCGTTGGGTTTGAGACCCAGTACTTC.

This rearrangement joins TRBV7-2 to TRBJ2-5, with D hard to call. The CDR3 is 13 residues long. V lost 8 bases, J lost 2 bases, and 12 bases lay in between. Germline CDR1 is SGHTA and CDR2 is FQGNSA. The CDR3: CASARSSQETQYF. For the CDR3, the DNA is TGTGCCAGCGCCAGATCATCTCAAGAGACCCAGTACTTC. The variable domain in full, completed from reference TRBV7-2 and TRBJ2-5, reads GAGVSQSPSNKVTEKGKDVELRCDPISGHTALYWYRQSLGQGLEFLIYFQGNSAPDKSGLPSDRFSAERTGGSVSTLTIQRTQQEDSAVYLCASARSSQETQYFGPGTRLLVL.

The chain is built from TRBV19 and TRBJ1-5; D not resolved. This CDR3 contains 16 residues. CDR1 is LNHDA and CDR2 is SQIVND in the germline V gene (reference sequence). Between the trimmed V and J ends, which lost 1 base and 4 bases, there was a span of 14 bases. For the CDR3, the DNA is TGTGCCAGTAGTATAGCGGTTTTGGCCAGGAATCAGCCCCAGCATTTT. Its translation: CASSIAVLARNQPQHF.

The CDR3 nucleotides read TGTGCCACAAGACCTGGGTCGAGGTCTTATGGAGAGACCCAGTACTTC. Its protein is CATRPGSRSYGETQYF. The V gene is TRBV6-2 or TRBV6-3, the J gene TRBJ2-5; no reliable D call. The ends were cut back, 10 bases at V and 4 bases at J, with 25 bases in the middle. Germline-derived CDR1 and CDR2 are MNHEY and SVGEGT. This CDR3 spans 16 amino acids.

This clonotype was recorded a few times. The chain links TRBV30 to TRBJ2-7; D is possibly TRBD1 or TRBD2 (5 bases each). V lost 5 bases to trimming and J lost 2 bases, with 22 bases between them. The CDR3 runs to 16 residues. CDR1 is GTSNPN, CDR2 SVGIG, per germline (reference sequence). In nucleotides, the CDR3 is TGTGCCTGGCGGAGCGGTTATAGAGGGACGCCCTACGAGCAGTACTTC. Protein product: CAWRSGYRGTPYEQYF.

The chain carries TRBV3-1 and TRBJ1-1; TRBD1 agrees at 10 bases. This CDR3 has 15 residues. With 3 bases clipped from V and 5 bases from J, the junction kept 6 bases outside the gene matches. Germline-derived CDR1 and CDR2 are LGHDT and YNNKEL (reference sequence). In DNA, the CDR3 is TGTGCCAGCAGCCACAAGACAGGGGGCGGGACTGAAGCTTTCTTT. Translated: CASSHKTGGGTEAFF.